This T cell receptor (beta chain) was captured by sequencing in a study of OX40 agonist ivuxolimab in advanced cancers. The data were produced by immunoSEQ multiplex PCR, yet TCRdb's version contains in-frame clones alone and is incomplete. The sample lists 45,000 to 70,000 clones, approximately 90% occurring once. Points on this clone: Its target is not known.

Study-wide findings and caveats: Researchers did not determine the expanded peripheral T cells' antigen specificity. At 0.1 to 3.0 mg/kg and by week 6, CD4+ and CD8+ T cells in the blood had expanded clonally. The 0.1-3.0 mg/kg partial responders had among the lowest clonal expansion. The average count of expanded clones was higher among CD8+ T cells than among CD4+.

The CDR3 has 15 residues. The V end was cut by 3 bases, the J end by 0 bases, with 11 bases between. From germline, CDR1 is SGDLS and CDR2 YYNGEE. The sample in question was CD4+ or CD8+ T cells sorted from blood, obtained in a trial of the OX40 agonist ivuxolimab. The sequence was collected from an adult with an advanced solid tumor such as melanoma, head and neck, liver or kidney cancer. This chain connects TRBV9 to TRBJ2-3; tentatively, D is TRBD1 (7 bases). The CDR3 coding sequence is TGTGCCAGCAGCGCCAGGGGGGTTAGCACAGATACGCAGTATTTT. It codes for CASSARGVSTDTQYF.